A selection of T cell receptor beta chains follows, all from one sample in a study of CD8 T cell repertoires and HIV-1 epitope variants. Repertoires were generated with immunoSEQ multiplex PCR, while TCRdb's copy carries only in-frame clones and drops some. The sample lists approximately 90,000 clones, just under 75% seen once, with around 24% in the top ten. The sample was uncultured baseline CD8+ T cells from peripheral blood mononuclear cells (PBMCs). The receptors derive from a male donor with HIV. Each CDR3 is given with its conserved first and last residue. The D gene is left open where the match is weak. Rows give clone size only sometimes, using once, few, many, or a class for an expanded clone.

NA	NA	TRBJ2-7	TRBV25-1	TGTGCCAGCAGTGAGACAGGACCCTCCTACGAGCAGTACTTC	CASSETGPSYEQYF
NA	NA	TRBJ1-5	TRBV7-2	TGTGCCAGCAGCTTAGAGTTGAGCAATCAGCCCCAGCATTTT	CASSLELSNQPQHF
NA	TRBD1	TRBJ1-2	TRBV4-1	TGCGCCAGCAGCCAAGATGAAACAGGGGGCTATGGCTACACCTTC	CASSQDETGGYGYTF
NA	NA	TRBJ1-6	TRBV14	TGTGCCAGCAGCCAAGTTGTTTGGGGGGTTAGTTCACCCCTCCACTTT	CASSQVVWGVSSPLHF
NA	NA	TRBJ1-6	TRBV19	TGTGCCAGTAGGAGACAGCTTTATAATTCACCCCTCCACTTT	CASRRQLYNSPLHF
few	NA	TRBJ2-2	TRBV5-4	TGTGCCAGCAGCACCGACAACACCGGGGAGCTGTTTTTT	CASSTDNTGELFF
NA	TRBD1	TRBJ1-4	TRBV15	TGTGCCACCAGCCCAGGCGGACAGGGGTATGAAAAACTGTTTTTT	CATSPGGQGYEKLFF
NA	TRBD1	TRBJ1-4	TRBV5-1	TGCGCCAGCAGCTCGGGACAGCTTAATGAAAAACTGTTTTTT	CASSSGQLNEKLFF
medium-sized	NA	TRBJ1-1	TRBV18	TGTGCCAGCTCACCATTTCCAGATAACACTGAAGCTTTCTTT	CASSPFPDNTEAFF
NA	NA	TRBJ2-5	TRBV5-4	TGTGCCAGCAGCTTGAGCAGGGTTGAGGAGACCCAGTACTTC	CASSLSRVEETQYF
few	NA	TRBJ2-6	TRBV13	TGTGCCAGCAGCTTAATTCCGCGGGACTCTGGGGCCAACGTCCTGACTTTC	CASSLIPRDSGANVLTF
many	NA	TRBJ1-1	TRBV28	TGTGCCAGCAGTTTCCCGACAGGCACTGAAGCTTTCTTT	CASSFPTGTEAFF
NA	NA	TRBJ2-1	TRBV7-2	TGTGCCAGCAGCTTGGGGCCTATCGATGAGCAGTTCTTC	CASSLGPIDEQFF
medium-sized	NA	TRBJ2-2	TRBV6-5	TGTGCCAGCAGCTCGGACAGCACCGGGGAGCTGTTTTTT	CASSSDSTGELFF
NA	TRBD2	TRBJ2-5	TRBV28	TGTGCCAGCAGTCCCCCGCGGCTAGCGGGAGAGACCCAGTACTTC	CASSPPRLAGETQYF
NA	NA	TRBJ2-1	TRBV6-1	TGTGCCAGCAGTGAAGAGGTACTAGTTGTCAATGAGCAGTTCTTC	CASSEEVLVVNEQFF
NA	TRBD1	TRBJ2-1	TRBV27	TGTGCCAGCAGTCCACAGGGGCCCTCCTACAATGAGCAGTTCTTC	CASSPQGPSYNEQFF
NA	TRBD1	TRBJ2-1	TRBV27	TGTGCCAGCAGTTCCCAGGGACAGGGCGTTGATGAGCAGTTCTTC	CASSSQGQGVDEQFF
NA	TRBD1	TRBJ1-1	TRBV7-2	TGTGCCAGCAGCCAGGGGGGCGGATCTGAAGCTTTCTTT	CASSQGGGSEAFF
NA	NA	TRBJ2-2	TRBV6-5	TGTGCCAGCTTAGGACAGACGAACACCGGGGAGCTGTTTTTT	CASLGQTNTGELFF
few	NA	TRBJ2-2	TRBV2	TGTGCCAGCAATTACGGGGTTAACACCGGGGAGCTGTTTTTT	CASNYGVNTGELFF
NA	TRBD2	TRBJ2-2	TRBV7-7	TGTGCTAGCAGCCCGAGGGGAGGGCCGGGGACCGGGGAGCTGTTTTTT	CASSPRGGPGTGELFF
NA	TRBD2	TRBJ2-1	TRBV5-1	TGCGCCAGCAGCTTGTTGGGCGGGAGGTCTTACAATGAGCAGTTCTTC	CASSLLGGRSYNEQFF
few	NA	TRBJ1-2	TRBV4-3	TGCGCCAGCAGCCAAGATGGGAGGCAGGGCTATGGCTACACCTTC	CASSQDGRQGYGYTF
NA	NA	TRBJ2-7	TRBV7-2	TGTGCCAGCAGCCCACTTTGGGCAGAAAGGGCCTACGAGCAGTACTTC	CASSPLWAERAYEQYF
NA	TRBD1	TRBJ2-3	TRBV5-1	TGCGCCAGCAGCTTGGCGTTAGGACAGGCAGATACGCAGTATTTT	CASSLALGQADTQYF
NA	NA	TRBJ1-3	TRBV19	TGTGCCACTCGAGAGGGGGTTGGAAACACCATATATTTT	CATREGVGNTIYF